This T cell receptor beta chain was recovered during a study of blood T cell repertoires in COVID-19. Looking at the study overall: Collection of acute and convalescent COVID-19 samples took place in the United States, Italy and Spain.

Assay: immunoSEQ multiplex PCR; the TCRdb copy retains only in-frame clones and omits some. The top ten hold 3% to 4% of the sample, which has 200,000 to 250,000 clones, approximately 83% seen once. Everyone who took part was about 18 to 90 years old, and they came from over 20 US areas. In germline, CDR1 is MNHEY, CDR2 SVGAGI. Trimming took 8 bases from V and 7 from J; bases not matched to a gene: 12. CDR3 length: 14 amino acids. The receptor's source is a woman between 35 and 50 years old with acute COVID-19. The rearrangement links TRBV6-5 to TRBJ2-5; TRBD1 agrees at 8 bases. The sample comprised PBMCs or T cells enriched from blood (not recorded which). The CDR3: CASGPAGGRGTQYF. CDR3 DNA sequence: TGTGCCAGCGGGCCGGCAGGGGGCCGGGGGACCCAGTACTTC.